The text below deals with one TCR beta chain. Its antigen remains unidentified. Some clones are missing from TCRdb's copy, which holds only in-frame ones; the method was immunoSEQ multiplex PCR. Here the sample spans hundreds of thousands of clones, roughly 80% being singletons. These data are taken from a study of cytotoxic CD8 clonotypes in ibrutinib-treated CLL. Overall study: Across samples, productive templates numbered 255,043 and productive rearrangements reached around 98,000 on average.

Study-wide points: Sustained-remission and progressing patients had unequal sampling times. On treatment, the uncommon public clonotypes contracted or remained stable.

Cryopreserved PBMCs supplied about 2 micrograms of genomic DNA for TCR beta libraries. The sample consisted of PBMCs, taken before ibrutinib treatment. This receptor was obtained from a human donor with chronic lymphocytic leukemia.

This CDR3 is CAIGAGGDYGYTF. The DNA for the CDR3 is TGTGCCATCGGAGCGGGGGGGGACTATGGCTACACCTTC. The chain couples TRBV10-3 to TRBJ1-2; a weak D match, TRBD1 (5 bases). This CDR3 spans 13 amino acids. The ends were cut back, 8 bases at V and 3 bases at J, with 13 bases in the middle. Germline lookup yields CDR1 ENHRY and CDR2 SYGVKD.